This passage covers 3 T cell receptor beta chains from one sample sequenced in a study of human T cells and chemical hapten exposure. In TCRdb, the RACE reads were re-called with MiXCR into one record per CDR3 protein. The table records just under 350,000 distinct CDR3 sequences, roughly 6.9% of them present only once. As for time point: patch test 1, 2 weeks after DPC sensitization. Described treatment: therapeutic diphenylcyclopropenone sensitization with weekly scalp DPC. The sample was whole blood, taken in connection with sensitization to the hapten diphenylcyclopropenone (DPC). Source of these receptors: a woman aged 18-30 years with alopecia areata. Some clones in this sample may be carry-over from other donors' samples.

This clonotype was seen many times. The J gene is TRBJ1-1, the V gene TRBV21-1; the table's D call, TRBD1, has no DNA check behind it. TRBV21-1 has pseudogene status. This CDR3 spans 15 amino acids. The CDR3 sequence: CASSKASGAYPEAFF. CDR3 bases: TGTGCCAGCAGCAAAGCGAGTGGGGCCTACCCTGAAGCTTTCTTT.

This clonotype was recorded a few times. The chain employs TRBV20-1 and TRBJ1-1, with a tentative D call TRBD1 (5 bases). Germline values: CDR1 DFQATT, CDR2 SNEGSKA (reference sequence). Trimming cost V 3 bases and J 3 bases, with 11 bases left between them. CDR3 length: 13 residues. In nucleotides, the CDR3 is TGCAGTGCTAGCAGGGTCCGTGACACTGAAGCTTTCTTT. Translated: CSASRVRDTEAFF.

The CDR3 protein is CSVERRARRIPNEQFF. Written as DNA, the CDR3 is TGCAGCGTTGAACGCCGAGCCAGAAGAATACCTAATGAGCAGTTCTTC. The rearrangement uses TRBV29-1 and TRBJ2-1; D gene ambiguous. There are 16 residues in the CDR3. Germline V lookup: CDR1 SQVTM, CDR2 ANQGSEA. Trimming left V 2 bases short and J 7 bases short, with 21 bases between.